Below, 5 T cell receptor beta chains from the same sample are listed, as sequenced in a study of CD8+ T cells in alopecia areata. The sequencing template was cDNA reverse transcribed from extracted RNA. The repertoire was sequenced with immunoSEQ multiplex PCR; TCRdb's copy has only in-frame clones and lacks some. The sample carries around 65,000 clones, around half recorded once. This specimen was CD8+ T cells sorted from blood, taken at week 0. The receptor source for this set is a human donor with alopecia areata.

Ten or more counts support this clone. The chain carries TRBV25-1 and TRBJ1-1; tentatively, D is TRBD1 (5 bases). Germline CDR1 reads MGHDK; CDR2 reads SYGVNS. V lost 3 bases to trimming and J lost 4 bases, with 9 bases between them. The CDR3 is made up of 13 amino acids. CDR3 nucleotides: TGTGCCAGCAGTGAGGGAAGGGGCACTGAAGCTTTCTTT. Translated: CASSEGRGTEAFF.

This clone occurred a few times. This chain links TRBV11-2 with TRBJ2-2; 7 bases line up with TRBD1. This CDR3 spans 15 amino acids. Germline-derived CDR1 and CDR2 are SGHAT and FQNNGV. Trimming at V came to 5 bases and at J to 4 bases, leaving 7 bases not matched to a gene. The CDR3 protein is CASSPGDRRTGELFF. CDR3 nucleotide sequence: TGTGCCAGCAGCCCCGGGGACAGACGCACCGGGGAGCTGTTTTTT.

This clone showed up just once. Here the CDR3 DNA reads TGTGCCAGCAGTCCAAACGCGGCTAGCGTTCGGGGGGAGCTGTTTTTT. This sequence encodes CASSPNAASVRGELFF. The J gene is TRBJ2-2, the V gene TRBV7-3, with D maybe TRBD2 (6 bases). This CDR3 is built from 16 residues. CDR1 and CDR2 from the germline V gene are SGHTA and FQGTGA. Trimming took 6 bases from V and 8 from J, leaving 22 bases between them.

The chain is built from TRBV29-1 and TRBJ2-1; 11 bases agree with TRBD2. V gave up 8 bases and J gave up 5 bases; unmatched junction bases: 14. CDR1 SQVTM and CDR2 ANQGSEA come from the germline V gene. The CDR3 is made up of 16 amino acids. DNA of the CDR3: TGCAGCATTCCTAGCGGGAGGTATCGAGGGGACAATGAGCAGTTCTTC. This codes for CSIPSGRYRGDNEQFF.

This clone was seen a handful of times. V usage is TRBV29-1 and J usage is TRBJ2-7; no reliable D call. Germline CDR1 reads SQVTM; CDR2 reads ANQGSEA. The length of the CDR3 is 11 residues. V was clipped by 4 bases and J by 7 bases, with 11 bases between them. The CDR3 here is CSVGWGVEQYF. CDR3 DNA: TGCAGCGTTGGGTGGGGTGTGGAGCAGTACTTC.